These T cell receptor beta chains were read from a single sample in a study of control samples from healthy donors and cancer patients. Data came from immunoSEQ multiplex PCR; TCRdb stores just in-frame clones and leaves some out. The table shows about 99,000 clones, with around 88% occurring only once. The sequenced sample consisted of PBMCs. The receptors were gathered from a man aged 60-69 years with lung cancer. The CDR3 runs from the conserved cysteine through the conserved F or W. The D gene is left open where the match is weak. Clone size appears in some rows only: once, few, many, or a class for an expanded clone.

TRBV12-3/TRBV12-4	TRBJ2-4	NA	12	NA	CATAGDENIQYF	TGTGCCACAGCCGGGGATGAAAACATTCAGTACTTC
TRBV7-2	TRBJ2-1	TRBD2	15	NA	CASSSGGLSYNEQFF	TGTGCCAGCAGTTCGGGGGGGCTCTCCTACAATGAGCAGTTCTTC
TRBV30	TRBJ1-6	NA	13	few	CAWTWTPLTPLHF	TGTGCCTGGACTTGGACACCTTTAACGCCCCTCCACTTT
TRBV5-6	TRBJ1-6	NA	15	NA	CASSFKTGSYSPLHF	TGTGCCAGCAGCTTTAAGACGGGCAGTTATTCACCCCTCCACTTT
TRBV7-3	TRBJ2-3	NA	16	NA	CASSLIGGRGADTQYF	TGTGCCAGCAGCTTAATTGGGGGGCGCGGGGCAGATACGCAGTATTTT
TRBV5-6	TRBJ1-2	NA	13	NA	CASSPDGFYGYTF	TGTGCCAGCAGCCCGGACGGGTTCTATGGCTACACCTTC
TRBV2	TRBJ1-5	NA	13	NA	CASIRSVNQPQHF	TGTGCCAGCATTAGGTCGGTCAATCAGCCCCAGCATTTT
TRBV9	TRBJ2-5	TRBD2	14	NA	CASSVEMLAGTQYF	TGTGCCAGCAGCGTAGAAATGCTAGCGGGGACCCAGTACTTC
TRBV10-2	TRBJ1-1	NA	14	NA	CASREGRTNTEAFF	TGCGCCAGCAGAGAGGGAAGGACGAACACTGAAGCTTTCTTT
TRBV27	TRBJ2-1	NA	16	NA	CASSRNPQSSYNEQFF	TGTGCCAGCAGTCGTAACCCGCAGAGCTCCTACAATGAGCAGTTCTTC
TRBV29-1	TRBJ2-2	NA	16	NA	CSVEDAREDNTGELFF	TGCAGCGTTGAAGATGCCAGGGAGGACAACACCGGGGAGCTGTTTTTT
TRBV3-1/TRBV3-2	TRBJ2-3	TRBD2	16	NA	CASSQKRGGSTDTQYF	TGTGCCAGCAGCCAGAAGCGGGGTGGGAGCACAGATACGCAGTATTTT
TRBV19	TRBJ1-4	TRBD1	14	NA	CASSIRQGAEKLFF	TGTGCCAGTAGTATTAGGCAGGGGGCTGAAAAACTGTTTTTT
TRBV4-1	TRBJ1-1	TRBD1	15	NA	CASSQEKGANTEAFF	TGCGCCAGCAGCCAAGAAAAGGGGGCGAACACTGAAGCTTTCTTT
TRBV30	TRBJ1-6	NA	14	NA	CAWEKTGLNSPLHF	TGTGCCTGGGAGAAGACGGGATTAAATTCACCCCTCCACTTT
TRBV30	TRBJ1-6	NA	14	NA	CAWSARPGDSPLHF	TGTGCCTGGAGTGCTAGGCCAGGGGATTCACCCCTCCACTTT
TRBV6-5	TRBJ1-1	NA	15	NA	CASSYPQAGKTEAFF	TGTGCCAGCAGTTACCCCCAGGCGGGGAAAACTGAAGCTTTCTTT
TRBV15	TRBJ2-5	TRBD1	14	NA	CATSRGQVQETQYF	TGTGCCACCAGCAGGGGACAGGTCCAAGAGACCCAGTACTTC
TRBV24-1	TRBJ2-3	NA	18	once	CATSDFRYPATSTDTQYF	TGTGCCACCAGTGATTTCAGGTATCCGGCCACTAGCACAGATACGCAGTATTTT
TRBV7-9	TRBJ2-6	NA	14	NA	CASSLTAGANVLTF	TGTGCCAGCAGCTTGACCGCTGGGGCCAACGTCCTGACTTTC
TRBV5-6	TRBJ1-6	NA	15	NA	CASSFWGGYNSPLHF	TGTGCCAGCAGCTTTTGGGGGGGTTATAATTCACCCCTCCACTTT
TRBV6-5	TRBJ1-1	NA	12	NA	CASSGQLAEAFF	TGTGCCAGCAGCGGACAACTAGCTGAAGCTTTCTTT
TRBV14	TRBJ1-1	NA	15	NA	CASSQVGAGNTEAFF	TGTGCCAGCAGCCAAGTGGGGGCCGGGAACACTGAAGCTTTCTTT
TRBV9	TRBJ1-1	NA	16	once	CASSVAGINMNTEAFF	TGTGCCAGCAGCGTAGCGGGGATTAATATGAACACTGAAGCTTTCTTT
TRBV7-8	TRBJ2-6	NA	17	NA	CASSLAGRNSGANVLTF	TGTGCCAGCAGCTTAGCGGGGCGGAACTCTGGGGCCAACGTCCTGACTTTC
TRBV2	TRBJ1-6	NA	12	NA	CASRRPVGPLHF	TGTGCCAGCAGGAGGCCGGTAGGACCCCTCCACTTT
TRBV27	TRBJ1-6	TRBD1	14	NA	CASRNRGSNSPLHF	TGTGCCAGCAGAAACAGGGGGAGTAATTCACCCCTCCACTTT
TRBV7-3	TRBJ2-1	TRBD1	14	NA	CASSWDRGQEVQFF	TGTGCCAGCAGCTGGGACAGGGGGCAGGAGGTGCAGTTCTTC